Listed below are T cell receptor beta chains from one sample, sequenced in a study of technical replicates of blood from a few donors. Clones were sequenced by immunoSEQ multiplex PCR, and TCRdb holds only the in-frame ones, with some missing. The sample shows fewer than 65,000 clones, around 87% of them seen only once. The sample taken for sequencing was PBMCs. The origin of the receptors is a human donor in good health. Some clones in this sample may be carry-over from other donors' samples. The CDR3 runs from the conserved cysteine through the conserved F or W.

J: TRBJ2-2
V: TRBV14
CDR3: CASSQGTANTGELFF

J: TRBJ1-1
V: TRBV7-3
CDR3: CASSLGTENTEAFF

J: TRBJ2-1
V: TRBV2
CDR3: CASGGNEQFF

J: TRBJ1-2
V: TRBV5-1
CDR3: CASSFGVGGYTF

J: TRBJ1-4
V: TRBV6-1
CDR3: CASSESGGAEKLFF

J: TRBJ2-5
V: TRBV11-2
CDR3: CASSLGAQGAAETQYF

J: TRBJ1-2
V: TRBV27
CDR3: CASSPSTGGRYGYTF

J: TRBJ1-5
V: TRBV25-1
CDR3: CASSENNDRGVWQPQHF

J: TRBJ2-1
V: TRBV19
CDR3: CASSQISGRIVDEQFF

J: TRBJ1-1
V: TRBV5-1
CDR3: CASSLSGGRDTEAFF

J: TRBJ2-2
V: TRBV14
CDR3: CASSQGLGENTGELFF

J: TRBJ2-7
V: TRBV9
CDR3: CASSVSGGSFYEQYF

J: TRBJ1-3
V: TRBV5-1
CDR3: CASSPGQPNSGNTIYF

J: TRBJ2-3
V: TRBV7-9
CDR3: CASSLVAGGDTQYF

J: TRBJ2-2
V: TRBV5-1
CDR3: CASSLYEGAGELFF

J: TRBJ1-2
V: TRBV6-5
CDR3: CATLSAGYTF